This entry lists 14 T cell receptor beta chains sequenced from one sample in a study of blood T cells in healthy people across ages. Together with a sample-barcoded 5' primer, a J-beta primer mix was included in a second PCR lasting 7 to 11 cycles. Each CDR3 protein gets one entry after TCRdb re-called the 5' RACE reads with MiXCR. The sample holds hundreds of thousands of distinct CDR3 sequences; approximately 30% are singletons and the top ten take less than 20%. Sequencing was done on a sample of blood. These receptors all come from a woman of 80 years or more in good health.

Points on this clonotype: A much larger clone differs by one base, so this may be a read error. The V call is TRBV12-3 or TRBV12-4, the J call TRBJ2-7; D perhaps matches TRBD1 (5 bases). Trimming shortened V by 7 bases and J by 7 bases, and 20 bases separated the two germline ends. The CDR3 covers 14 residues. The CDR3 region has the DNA TGTGCCAGCATTTGGGGTGCAGGGAACAATGAGCAGTACTTC. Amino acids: CASIWGAGNNEQYF.

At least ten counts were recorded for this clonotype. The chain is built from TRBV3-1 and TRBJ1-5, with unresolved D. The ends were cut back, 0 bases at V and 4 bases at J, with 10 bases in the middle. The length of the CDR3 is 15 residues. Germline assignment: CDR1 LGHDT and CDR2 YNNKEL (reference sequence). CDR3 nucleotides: TGTGCCAGCAGCCAAGAGGCAGGAATAAATCAGCCCCAGCATTTT. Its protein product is CASSQEAGINQPQHF. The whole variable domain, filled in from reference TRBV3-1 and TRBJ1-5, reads DTAVSQTPKYLVTQMGNDKSIKCEQNLGHDTMYWYKQDSKKFLKIMFSYNNKELIINETVPNRFSPKSPDKAHLNLHINSLELGDSAVYFCASSQEAGINQPQHFGDGTRLSIL.

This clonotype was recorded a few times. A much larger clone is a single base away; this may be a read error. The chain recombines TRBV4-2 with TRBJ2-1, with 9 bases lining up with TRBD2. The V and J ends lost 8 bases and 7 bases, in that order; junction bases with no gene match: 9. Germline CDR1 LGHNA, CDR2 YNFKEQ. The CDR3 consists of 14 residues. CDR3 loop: CASLLAGGLNEQFF. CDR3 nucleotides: TGTGCCAGCCTCCTGGCGGGGGGGCTTAATGAGCAGTTCTTC.

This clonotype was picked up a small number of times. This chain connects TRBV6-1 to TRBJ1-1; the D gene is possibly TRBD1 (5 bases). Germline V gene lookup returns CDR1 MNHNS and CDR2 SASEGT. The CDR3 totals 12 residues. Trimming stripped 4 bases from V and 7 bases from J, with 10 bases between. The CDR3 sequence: CASSVGGGEAFF. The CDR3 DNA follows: TGTGCCAGCAGTGTTGGGGGGGGTGAAGCTTTCTTT.

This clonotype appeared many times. CDR3 residues: CSASTEVGSSTDTQYF. The CDR3 DNA reads TGCAGTGCTTCTACAGAGGTGGGATCTAGCACAGATACGCAGTATTTT. The J gene is TRBJ2-3, the V gene TRBV20-1, with D uncertain. The V end was cut by 5 bases, the J end by 0 bases, with 18 bases between. The CDR3 contains 16 residues. Germline V lookup: CDR1 DFQATT, CDR2 SNEGSKA (reference sequence).

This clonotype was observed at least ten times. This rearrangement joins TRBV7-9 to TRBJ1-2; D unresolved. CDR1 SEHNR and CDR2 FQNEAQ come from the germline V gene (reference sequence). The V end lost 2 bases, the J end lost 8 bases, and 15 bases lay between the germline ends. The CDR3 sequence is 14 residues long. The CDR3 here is CASSLTDPTGGYTF. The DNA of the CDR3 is TGTGCCAGCAGCTTAACGGATCCTACGGGGGGCTACACCTTC.

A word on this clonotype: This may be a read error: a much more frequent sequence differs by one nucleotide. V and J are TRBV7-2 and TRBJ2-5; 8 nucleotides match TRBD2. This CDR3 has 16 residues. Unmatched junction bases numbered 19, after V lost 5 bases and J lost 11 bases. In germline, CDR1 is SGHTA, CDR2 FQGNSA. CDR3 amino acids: CASSAPGTRHGNEQYF. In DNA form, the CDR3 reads TGTGCCAGCAGCGCACCCGGGACTAGACACGGCAATGAGCAGTACTTC. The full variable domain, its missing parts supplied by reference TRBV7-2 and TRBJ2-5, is GAGVSQSPSNKVTEKGKDVELRCDPISGHTALYWYRQSLGQGLEFLIYFQGNSAPDKSGLPSDRFSAERTGGSVSTLTIQRTQQEDSAVYLCASSAPGTRHGNEQYFGPGTRLLVL.

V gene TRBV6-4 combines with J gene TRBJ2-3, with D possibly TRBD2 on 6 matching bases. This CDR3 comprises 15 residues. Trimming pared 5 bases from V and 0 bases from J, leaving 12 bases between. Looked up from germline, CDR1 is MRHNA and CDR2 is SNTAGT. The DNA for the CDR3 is TGTGCCAGCAGTCGGGGGTTTCAAAGCACAGATACGCAGTATTTT. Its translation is CASSRGFQSTDTQYF.

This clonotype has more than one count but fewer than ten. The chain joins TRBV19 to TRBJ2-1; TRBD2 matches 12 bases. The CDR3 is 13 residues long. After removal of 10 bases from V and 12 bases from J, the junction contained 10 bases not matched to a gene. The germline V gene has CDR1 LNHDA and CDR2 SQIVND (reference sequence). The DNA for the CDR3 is TGTGCCACTGAGACTAGCGGGGGAAGCGGGCAGTTCTTC. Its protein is CATETSGGSGQFF.

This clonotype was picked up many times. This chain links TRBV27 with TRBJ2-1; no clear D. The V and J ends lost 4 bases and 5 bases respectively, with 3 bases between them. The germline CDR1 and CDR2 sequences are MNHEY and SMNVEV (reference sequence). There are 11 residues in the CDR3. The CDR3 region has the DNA TGTGCCAGCAGTTCGCACAATGAGCAGTTCTTC. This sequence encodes CASSSHNEQFF.

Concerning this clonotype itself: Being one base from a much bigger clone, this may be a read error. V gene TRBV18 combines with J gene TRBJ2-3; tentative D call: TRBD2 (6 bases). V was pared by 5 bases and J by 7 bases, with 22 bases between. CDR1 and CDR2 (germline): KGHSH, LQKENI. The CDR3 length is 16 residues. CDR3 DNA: TGTGCCAGCTCATCGGACTATCAGATACGCAGAAATACGCAGTATTTT. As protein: CASSSDYQIRRNTQYF. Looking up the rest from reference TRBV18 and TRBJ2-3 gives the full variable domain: NAGVMQNPRHLVRRRGQEARLRCSPMKGHSHVYWYRQLPEEGLKFMVYLQKENIIDESGMPKERFSAEFPKEGPSILRIQQVVRGDSAAYFCASSSDYQIRRNTQYFGPGTRLTVL.

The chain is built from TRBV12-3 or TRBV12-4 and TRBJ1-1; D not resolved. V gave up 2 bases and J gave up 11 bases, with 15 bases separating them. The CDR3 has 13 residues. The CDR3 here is CASSLSIAPRAFF. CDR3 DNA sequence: TGTGCCAGCAGTTTATCTATTGCTCCCAGGGCTTTCTTT.

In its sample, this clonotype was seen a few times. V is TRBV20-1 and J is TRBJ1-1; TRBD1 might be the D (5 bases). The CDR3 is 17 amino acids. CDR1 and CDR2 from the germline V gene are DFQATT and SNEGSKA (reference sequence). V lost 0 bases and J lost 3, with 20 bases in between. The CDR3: CSARDGKGVFWDTEAFF. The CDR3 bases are TGCAGTGCTAGAGATGGTAAAGGGGTCTTTTGGGACACTGAAGCTTTCTTT.

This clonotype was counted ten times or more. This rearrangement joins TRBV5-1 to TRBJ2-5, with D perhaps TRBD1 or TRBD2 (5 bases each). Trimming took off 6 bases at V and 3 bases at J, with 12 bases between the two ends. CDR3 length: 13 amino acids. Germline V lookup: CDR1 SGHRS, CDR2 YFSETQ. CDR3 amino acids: CASNPGTKETQYF. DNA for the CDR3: TGCGCCAGCAACCCCGGGACCAAAGAGACCCAGTACTTC.